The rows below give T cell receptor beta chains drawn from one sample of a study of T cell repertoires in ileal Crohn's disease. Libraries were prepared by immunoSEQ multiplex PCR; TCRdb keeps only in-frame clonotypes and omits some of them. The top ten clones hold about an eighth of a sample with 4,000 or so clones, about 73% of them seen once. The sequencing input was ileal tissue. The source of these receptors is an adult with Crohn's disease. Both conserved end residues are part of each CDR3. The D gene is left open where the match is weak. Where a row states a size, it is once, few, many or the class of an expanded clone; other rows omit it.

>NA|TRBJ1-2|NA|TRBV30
CAWRVDGTRGGYGYTF
TGTGCCTGGAGGGTCGACGGGACTCGGGGTGGCTATGGCTACACCTTC
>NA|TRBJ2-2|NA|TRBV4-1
CASSLPPLGKGELFF
TGCGCCAGCAGCCTCCCGCCTCTAGGAAAAGGGGAGCTGTTTTTT
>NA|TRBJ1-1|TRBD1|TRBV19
CASSIATGTTEAFF
TGTGCCAGTAGTATAGCGACAGGGACCACTGAAGCTTTCTTT
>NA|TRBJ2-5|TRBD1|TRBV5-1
CASSFVPGQQETQYF
TGCGCCAGCAGCTTCGTGCCGGGACAGCAAGAGACCCAGTACTTC
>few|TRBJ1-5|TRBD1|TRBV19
CASKGQGSNQPQHF
TGTGCCAGTAAAGGACAGGGTAGCAATCAGCCCCAGCATTTT
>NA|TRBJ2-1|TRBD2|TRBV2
CASSVGLAHNEQFF
TGTGCCAGCAGCGTGGGACTAGCGCACAATGAGCAGTTCTTC
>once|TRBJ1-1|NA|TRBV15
CATSRTAMDEAFF
TGTGCCACCAGCAGGACAGCCATGGATGAAGCTTTCTTT
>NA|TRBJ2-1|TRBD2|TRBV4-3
CASSQDLAGGFYNEQFF
TGCGCCAGCAGCCAAGATCTCGCGGGGGGTTTTTATAATGAGCAGTTCTTC
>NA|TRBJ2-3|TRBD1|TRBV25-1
CASILTGAGDTQYF
TGTGCCAGCATATTGACAGGGGCTGGAGATACGCAGTATTTT
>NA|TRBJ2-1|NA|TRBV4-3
CASSQEWRGLVHEQFF
TGCGCCAGCAGCCAAGAATGGCGGGGGCTCGTCCATGAGCAGTTCTTC
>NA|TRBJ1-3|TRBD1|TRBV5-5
CASSSRTGDSGNTIYF
TGTGCCAGCAGCTCTAGGACAGGGGACTCTGGAAACACCATATATTTT
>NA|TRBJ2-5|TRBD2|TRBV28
CASTPSGGQGGETQYF
TGTGCCAGCACACCCTCGGGGGGTCAGGGAGGAGAGACCCAGTACTTC
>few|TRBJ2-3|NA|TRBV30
CAWSRYSTDTQYF
TGTGCCTGGAGTCGTTATAGCACAGATACGCAGTATTTT
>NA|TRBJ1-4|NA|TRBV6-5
CASSNSAVADEKLFF
TGTGCCAGCAGTAACTCAGCGGTGGCAGATGAAAAACTGTTTTTT
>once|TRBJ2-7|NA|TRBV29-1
CSVYSGSYEQYF
TGCAGCGTCTATTCAGGGTCCTACGAGCAGTACTTC
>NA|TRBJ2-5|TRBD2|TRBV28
CASLRGGGETQYF
TGTGCCAGTTTGCGGGGGGGCGGGGAGACCCAGTACTTC
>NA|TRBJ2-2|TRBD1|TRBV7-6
CASRKGQGAGELFF
TGTGCCAGCAGGAAAGGACAGGGGGCCGGGGAGCTGTTTTTT
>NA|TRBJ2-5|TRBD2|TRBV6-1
CASSELAGGPETQYF
TGTGCCAGCAGTGAACTAGCGGGGGGGCCAGAGACCCAGTACTTC
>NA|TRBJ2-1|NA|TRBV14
CASSPTRSGEQFF
TGTGCCAGCAGCCCTACTAGGAGCGGCGAGCAGTTCTTC
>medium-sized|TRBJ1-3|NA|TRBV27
CASSRGGSSGNTIYF
TGTGCCAGCAGTCGGGGGGGCAGCTCTGGAAACACCATATATTTT
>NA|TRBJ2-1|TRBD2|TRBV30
CAWSVLAGGQNEQFF
TGTGCCTGGAGTGTACTAGCGGGGGGTCAAAATGAGCAGTTCTTC
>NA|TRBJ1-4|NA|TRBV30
CAWGEAWTVANEKLFF
TGTGCCTGGGGAGAGGCTTGGACAGTGGCTAATGAAAAACTGTTTTTT
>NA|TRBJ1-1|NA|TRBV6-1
CASSERTVGMTTEAFF
TGTGCCAGCAGTGAAAGGACAGTAGGCATGACCACTGAAGCTTTCTTT
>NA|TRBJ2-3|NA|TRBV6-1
CASTVQTSTDTQYF
TGTGCCAGCACCGTCCAAACTAGCACAGATACGCAGTATTTT
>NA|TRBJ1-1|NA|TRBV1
CTSSQGEENTEAFF
TGCACCAGCAGCCAGGGTGAGGAGAACACTGAAGCTTTCTTT
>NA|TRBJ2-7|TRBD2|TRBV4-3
CASSQEASGAYEQYF
TGCGCCAGCAGCCAAGAGGCTAGCGGGGCTTACGAGCAGTACTTC
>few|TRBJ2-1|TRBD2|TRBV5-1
CASSLDTSGRNEQFF
TGCGCCAGCAGCTTGGATACTAGCGGGAGGAATGAGCAGTTCTTC
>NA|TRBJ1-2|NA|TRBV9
CASSWGEFGYGYTF
TGTGCCAGCAGCTGGGGGGAGTTTGGGTATGGCTACACCTTC
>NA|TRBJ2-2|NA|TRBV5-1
CASTPGQNTGELFF
TGCGCCAGCACTCCGGGACAGAACACCGGGGAGCTGTTTTTT
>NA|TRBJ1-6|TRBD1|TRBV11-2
CASSLSGTGFNSPLHF
TGTGCCAGCAGCTTATCTGGGACAGGCTTTAATTCACCCCTCCACTTT
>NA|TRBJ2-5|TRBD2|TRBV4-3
CASSQGAGRGFQETQYF
TGCGCCAGCAGCCAAGGGGCGGGGAGGGGTTTTCAAGAGACCCAGTACTTC
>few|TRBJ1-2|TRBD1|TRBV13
CASSSGQRAVRGYTF
TGTGCCAGCAGCTCGGGACAGAGGGCGGTACGTGGCTACACCTTC
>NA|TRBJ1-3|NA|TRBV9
CASSSGVAGNTIYF
TGTGCCAGCAGCTCCGGGGTAGCTGGAAACACCATATATTTT
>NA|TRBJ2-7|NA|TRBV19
CASRIRARGTFEQYF
TGTGCCAGTAGGATAAGGGCTCGGGGGACGTTTGAGCAGTACTTC
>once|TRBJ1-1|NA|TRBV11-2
CASSPRTPNTEAFF
TGTGCCAGCAGCCCGCGGACACCGAACACTGAAGCTTTCTTT
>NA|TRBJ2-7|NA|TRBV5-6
CASSLWQGRFEQYF
TGTGCCAGCAGCTTGTGGCAGGGGCGCTTCGAGCAGTACTTC
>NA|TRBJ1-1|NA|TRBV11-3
CASSYGQHTEAFF
TGTGCCAGCAGTTACGGACAGCACACTGAAGCTTTCTTT
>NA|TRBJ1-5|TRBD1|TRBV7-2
CASQQGATYQPQHF
TGTGCCAGCCAACAGGGGGCAACGTATCAGCCCCAGCATTTT
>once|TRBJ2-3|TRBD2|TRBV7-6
CASSPISIAGGYTDTQYF
TGTGCCAGCAGCCCGATCTCCATAGCGGGGGGCTACACAGATACGCAGTATTTT
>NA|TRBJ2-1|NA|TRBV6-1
CASSENRDNEQFF
TGTGCCAGCAGTGAAAACCGGGACAATGAGCAGTTCTTC
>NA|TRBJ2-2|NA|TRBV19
CASNKGGAPTGELFF
TGTGCCAGTAATAAAGGGGGGGCCCCCACCGGGGAGCTGTTTTTT
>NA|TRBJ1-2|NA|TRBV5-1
CASSLVARAPDGYTF
TGCGCCAGCAGCTTGGTGGCCAGGGCCCCGGATGGCTACACCTTC
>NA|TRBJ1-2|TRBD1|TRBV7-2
CASSMTGTANGYGYTF
TGTGCCAGCAGCATGACAGGGACGGCTAATGGGTATGGCTACACCTTC
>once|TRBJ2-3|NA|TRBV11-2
CASSWNGGRKDTQYF
TGTGCCAGCAGCTGGAATGGTGGGCGTAAAGATACGCAGTATTTT
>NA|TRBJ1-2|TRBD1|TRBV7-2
CASSPRTGAQYGYTF
TGTGCCAGCAGCCCACGGACAGGGGCGCAATATGGCTACACCTTC
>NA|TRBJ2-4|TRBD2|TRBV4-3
CASSQGFSSGGAMNIQYF
TGCGCCAGCAGCCAAGGATTTTCTAGCGGGGGGGCGATGAACATTCAGTACTTC
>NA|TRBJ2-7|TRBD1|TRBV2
CASIVQGVQGEQYF
TGTGCCAGCATCGTACAGGGGGTTCAGGGTGAGCAGTACTTC
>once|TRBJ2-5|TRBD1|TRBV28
CASSLWGTGEETQYF
TGTGCCAGCAGTTTATGGGGGACAGGGGAAGAGACCCAGTACTTC
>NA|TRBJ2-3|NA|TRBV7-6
CASSSQWGRLDTQYF
TGTGCCAGCAGCTCACAATGGGGCAGGTTAGATACGCAGTATTTT